This T cell receptor (beta chain) was identified during a study of Graves' ophthalmopathy and Graves' hyperthyroidism. General study results and limits: Sensitivity reached 70.59% and specificity 72.22% when the model predicted ophthalmopathy progression. Blood samples also showed most expanded thyroid clonotypes exceeding 0.001 frequency.

Germline V lookup: CDR1 SGDLS, CDR2 YYNGEE. Trimming removed 0 bases at V and 4 bases at J, with 10 bases between. CDR3 length: 14 residues. Many counts were recorded for this clonotype. Its antigen is undetermined. TCR beta CDR3 regions were amplified from RNA transcripts. The workflow started with a first-round RT-PCR run with HTBI primers and then moved on to a second-round multiplex PCR. Via MiXCR, TCRdb re-called the multiplex PCR reads, giving one row per CDR3 protein. Altogether 450,000 to 600,000 distinct CDR3 sequences are present, roughly 39% being singletons, with the ten largest covering roughly 4%.

The specimen was peripheral blood or thyroid tissue (not recorded which). The chain combines TRBV9 with TRBJ1-1; D not resolved. The origin of this receptor is an adult man with Graves' hyperthyroidism. Here the CDR3 DNA reads TGTGCCAGCAGCGTAGTAGGAGTCCCCACTGAAGCTTTCTTT. Translated, it gives CASSVVGVPTEAFF.